The rows below give T cell receptor beta chains drawn from one sample of a study of metastatic and nonmetastatic thyroid tumors. TCRdb re-called clones via MiXCR from the PCR reads. The sample lists 72,000 or so clones, more than 15% occurring once. Sequenced input: blood. These receptor sequences come from a female donor with papillary thyroid cancer or a benign thyroid nodule (not recorded which). Some clones in this sample may be carry-over from other donors' samples. Each CDR3 is given with its conserved first and last residue. D genes are given only for firm matches. The size field is filled for only some rows; it gives once, few, many or a size class.

TRBJ2-3,TRBD2,-,TRBV11-1,TGTGCCAGCAGCGGGTGGACTAGCGGGATCCACCCAGATACGCAGTATTTT,CASSGWTSGIHPDTQYF
TRBJ1-3,-,many,TRBV2,TGTGCCAGAAGTCGGAGCTCTGGAAACACCATATATTTT,CARSRSSGNTIYF
TRBJ1-4,-,many,TRBV6-1,TGTGCCAGCAGTTTAAGGGGTACTAATGAAAAACTGTTTTTT,CASSLRGTNEKLFF
TRBJ2-5,-,many,TRBV15,TGTGCCACCAGCAGAGGCAGGGACCAAGAGACCCAGTACTTC,CATSRGRDQETQYF
TRBJ2-2,TRBD2,-,TRBV20-1,TGCAGTGCTAGAGATCAAGGGGCTAGCGGGAGCCCCGGGGAGCTGTTTTTT,CSARDQGASGSPGELFF
TRBJ2-7,TRBD1,many,TRBV10-2,TGCGCCAGCAGTGAGCCGGGACAGGGTCCCTACGAGCAGTACTTC,CASSEPGQGPYEQYF
TRBJ1-4,-,-,TRBV15,TGTGCCACCGGTACAGGGCGCGCAACTAATGAAAAACTGTTTTTT,CATGTGRATNEKLFF
TRBJ1-1,-,many,TRBV6-1,TGTGCCAGCAGTGACAGGGGCGGGAAGAACACTGAAGCTTTCTTT,CASSDRGGKNTEAFF
TRBJ2-2,-,many,TRBV5-4,TGTGCCAGCAGCCCCATCGCAGGTGTGGGCACCGGGGAGCTGTTTTTT,CASSPIAGVGTGELFF
TRBJ2-2,-,once,TRBV20-1,TGCAGTGCGCGACTCGCGGGTTTGGCCGGGGAGCTGTTTTTT,CSARLAGLAGELFF
TRBJ2-7,-,many,TRBV20-1,TGCAGTGCTATTGCGGAGGGCCCCTCCGAGCAGTACTTC,CSAIAEGPSEQYF
TRBJ1-5,-,-,TRBV6-1,TGTGCCAGCACCCCAGGGACGAATCAGCCCCAGCATTTT,CASTPGTNQPQHF
TRBJ1-1,TRBD1,few,TRBV5-4,TGTGCCAGCAGCTTGTCCGGGACAGGGGACACTGAAGCTTTCTTT,CASSLSGTGDTEAFF
TRBJ2-4,-,many,TRBV10-3,TGTGCCATCAGTCAGACTCCTATAGGGATAAACATTCAGTACTTC,CAISQTPIGINIQYF
TRBJ1-2,TRBD1,many,TRBV6-1,TGTGCCAGCAGTCGACAGGGAGTCAACTATGGCTACACCTTC,CASSRQGVNYGYTF
TRBJ1-5,-,many,TRBV11-2,TGTGCCAGCAGCTTAGATCGCAATCAGCCCCAGCATTTT,CASSLDRNQPQHF
TRBJ2-1,TRBD1,many,TRBV4-1,TGCGCCAGCAGCCACAGGGGGCAAAACAATGAGCAGTTCTTC,CASSHRGQNNEQFF
TRBJ1-2,-,many,TRBV27,TGTGCCAGCAGTGGGGGGATCGATGGCTACACCTTC,CASSGGIDGYTF
TRBJ1-1,TRBD1,many,TRBV20-1,TGCAGTGCCCCCAGACAGGGGTCGAACACTGAAGCTTTCTTT,CSAPRQGSNTEAFF
TRBJ2-1,-,-,TRBV11-3,TGTGCCAGCAGAAGCTGGCGCGGTGAGCAGTTCTTC,CASRSWRGEQFF
TRBJ1-6,TRBD1,many,TRBV5-1,TGCGCCAGCAGCTTTTCCCCGACAGGGGATTCACCCCTCCACTTT,CASSFSPTGDSPLHF
TRBJ2-7,TRBD2,-,TRBV7-2,TGTGCCAGCCGGGGCGGGAGCGGGTACGAGCAGTACTTC,CASRGGSGYEQYF
TRBJ2-1,TRBD1,-,TRBV14,TGTGCCAACAGTACCGGACAGGGCGGGCCCCGCTCCTACAATGAGCAGTTCTTC,CANSTGQGGPRSYNEQFF